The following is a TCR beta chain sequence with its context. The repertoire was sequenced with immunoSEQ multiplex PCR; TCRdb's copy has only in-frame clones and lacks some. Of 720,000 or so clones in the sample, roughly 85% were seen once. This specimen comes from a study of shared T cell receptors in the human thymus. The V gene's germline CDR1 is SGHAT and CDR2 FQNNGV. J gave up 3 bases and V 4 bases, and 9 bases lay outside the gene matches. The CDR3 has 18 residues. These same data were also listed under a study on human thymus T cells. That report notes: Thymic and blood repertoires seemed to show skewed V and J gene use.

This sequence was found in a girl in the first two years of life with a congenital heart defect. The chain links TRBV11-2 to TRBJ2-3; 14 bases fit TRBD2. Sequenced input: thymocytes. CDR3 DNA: TGTGCCAGCAGCTCAGGACTAGCGGGGGGAACTCTAACAGATACGCAGTATTTT. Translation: CASSSGLAGGTLTDTQYF.